The rows below give T cell receptor beta chains drawn from one sample of a study of T cells in Graves' hyperthyroidism and ophthalmopathy. TCRdb re-derived calls from the multiplex PCR reads in MiXCR, one entry per CDR3 protein. The sample yields roughly 420,000 distinct CDR3 sequences, around a sixth seen once. Sample: blood. The receptors here all came from a woman aged 18-29 years with Graves' hyperthyroidism. The CDR3 runs from the conserved cysteine through the conserved F or W. The D gene is left open where the match is weak. Expanded clones are given a class, and other clones once, few, many or no size at all.

V: TRBV6-5
size: few
J: TRBJ1-2
D: TRBD1
DNA: TGTGCCAGCAGTTACCCAGGGGGAGGTGGCTACACCTTC
CDR3: CASSYPGGGGYTF

V: TRBV20-1
size: .
J: TRBJ1-1
D: .
DNA: TGCAGTGCTAGTTCGGGGATCGAAGCTTTCTTT
CDR3: CSASSGIEAFF

V: TRBV20-1
size: many
J: TRBJ1-5
D: TRBD1
DNA: TGCAGTGCTACCCTGACAGGGAAGGGAGACCAGCCCCAGCATTTT
CDR3: CSATLTGKGDQPQHF

V: TRBV7-3
size: many
J: TRBJ1-6
D: TRBD1
DNA: TGTGCCAGCTCTAGGACAGGGAATTCACCCCTCCACTTT
CDR3: CASSRTGNSPLHF

V: TRBV6-1
size: many
J: TRBJ2-7
D: TRBD2
DNA: TGTGCCAGCACCTTGAGCGGGGGCCATCCCTACGAGCAGTACTTC
CDR3: CASTLSGGHPYEQYF

V: TRBV20-1
size: many
J: TRBJ2-3
D: TRBD2
DNA: TGCAGTGCTCTCGGGTCTAGCGGGAGAACAGATACGCAGTATTTT
CDR3: CSALGSSGRTDTQYF

V: TRBV7-2
size: many
J: TRBJ2-1
D: TRBD2
DNA: TGTGCCAGCAGCTTGTCGAAAACTAGCGGGGCCAGAAATGAGCAGTTCTTC
CDR3: CASSLSKTSGARNEQFF

V: TRBV29-1
size: many
J: TRBJ1-1
D: TRBD1
DNA: TGCAGCGTTGAAAGGACAGGGGGCACTGAAGCTTTCTTT
CDR3: CSVERTGGTEAFF

V: TRBV4-1
size: .
J: TRBJ2-1
D: TRBD2
DNA: TGCGCCAGCAGCCCTCGCGTGGAGCGGGAGACCGATGAGCAGTTCTTC
CDR3: CASSPRVERETDEQFF

V: TRBV3-1
size: many
J: TRBJ1-1
D: .
DNA: TGTGCCAGCAGCCATCGGGCAGTGAACACTGAAGCTTTCTTT
CDR3: CASSHRAVNTEAFF

V: TRBV20-1
size: many
J: TRBJ1-2
D: TRBD1
DNA: TGCAGTGCTAGTACAGGGGGTAACTATGGCTACACCTTC
CDR3: CSASTGGNYGYTF

V: TRBV7-9
size: .
J: TRBJ1-5
D: .
DNA: TGTGCCAGCGGCAGGACAGCTAATCAGCCCCAGCATTTT
CDR3: CASGRTANQPQHF

V: TRBV6-6
size: many
J: TRBJ1-1
D: .
DNA: TGTGCCAGCAGTTACTCGCCGGGTCTGGATGCTTTCTTT
CDR3: CASSYSPGLDAFF

V: TRBV2
size: many
J: TRBJ1-2
D: .
DNA: TGTGCCAGCATTACGACATCTCTTTATGGCTACACCTTC
CDR3: CASITTSLYGYTF

V: TRBV28
size: many
J: TRBJ2-1
D: TRBD2
DNA: TGTGCCAGCAGCCCCGTCGGACTAGCGGGGCACAATGAGCAGTTCTTC
CDR3: CASSPVGLAGHNEQFF

V: TRBV5-6
size: .
J: TRBJ1-3
D: TRBD1
DNA: TGTGCCAGCAGCTCCGGGACAGGGGCTGGAAACACCATATATTTT
CDR3: CASSSGTGAGNTIYF

V: TRBV19
size: few
J: TRBJ2-7
D: .
DNA: TGTGCCAGTAGATCTCGGGTTACCTACGAGCAGTACTTC
CDR3: CASRSRVTYEQYF

V: TRBV27
size: .
J: TRBJ2-7
D: .
DNA: TGTGCCAGCAGTTCCCGGCAGGGATACGAGCGGTACTTC
CDR3: CASSSRQGYERYF

V: TRBV18
size: few
J: TRBJ1-2
D: .
DNA: TGTGCCAGCTCACCACCTGGGTTAACTAACTATGGCTACACCTTC
CDR3: CASSPPGLTNYGYTF

V: TRBV5-1
size: many
J: TRBJ1-6
D: .
DNA: TGCGCCAGCAGCTACTCCCTCGGGGCGTCGGGTTCACCCCTCCACTTT
CDR3: CASSYSLGASGSPLHF